The rows below give T cell receptor beta chains drawn from one sample of a study of identical twins. TCRdb recomputed calls from the 5' RACE reads with MiXCR, one row per CDR3 protein. The table has around 340,000 distinct CDR3 sequences, around 9.7% seen once; the top ten hold 8% to 9.5%. The material sequenced was naive T cells sorted from blood. The receptors were sampled from a woman between 45 and 65 years old in good health. CDR3s include the opening cysteine and the closing phenylalanine or tryptophan. The D gene is left open where the match is weak. Rows give clone size only sometimes, using once, few, many, or a class for an expanded clone.

abundance: many; v_gene: TRBV12-3/TRBV12-4; d_gene: NA; j_gene: TRBJ2-2; CDR3nt: TGTGCCAGCAGTTTCAGGGTAACCGGGGAGCTGTTTTTT; CDR3aa: CASSFRVTGELFF
abundance: few; v_gene: TRBV19; d_gene: NA; j_gene: TRBJ1-2; CDR3nt: TGTGCCAGCGGGACCGGGGTGGTCCGCTATGGCTACACCTTC; CDR3aa: CASGTGVVRYGYTF
abundance: NA; v_gene: TRBV12-3/TRBV12-4; d_gene: TRBD2; j_gene: TRBJ2-7; CDR3nt: TGTGCCAGCAGATATAGCGGGTCCGGGACTGAGCAGTACTTC; CDR3aa: CASRYSGSGTEQYF
abundance: few; v_gene: TRBV24-1; d_gene: NA; j_gene: TRBJ2-2; CDR3nt: TGTGCCACCAGTGATCTAACTAGAAACACCGGGGAGCTGTTTTTT; CDR3aa: CATSDLTRNTGELFF
abundance: few; v_gene: TRBV11-2; d_gene: TRBD1; j_gene: TRBJ1-1; CDR3nt: TGTGCCAGCCTTCCCGGGAGCTGGGGGACAGTGAACACTGAAGCTTTCTTT; CDR3aa: CASLPGSWGTVNTEAFF
abundance: many; v_gene: TRBV5-1; d_gene: NA; j_gene: TRBJ2-1; CDR3nt: TGCGCCAGCAGCCAACCTCGTGACTCCTACAATGAGCAGTTCTTC; CDR3aa: CASSQPRDSYNEQFF
abundance: few; v_gene: TRBV15; d_gene: TRBD1; j_gene: TRBJ2-2; CDR3nt: TGTGCCACCAGCAGAGAGCAGGGGGCCCCCGGGGAGCTGTTTTTT; CDR3aa: CATSREQGAPGELFF
abundance: few; v_gene: TRBV6-5; d_gene: TRBD1; j_gene: TRBJ2-7; CDR3nt: TGTGCCAGCAGTTATTTGGGACAGGGTTATGAGCAGTACTTC; CDR3aa: CASSYLGQGYEQYF
abundance: many; v_gene: TRBV5-1; d_gene: TRBD1; j_gene: TRBJ2-1; CDR3nt: TGCGCCAGCAGCTTGGTTCAGGGGGCCCACAATGAGCAGTTCTTC; CDR3aa: CASSLVQGAHNEQFF
abundance: few; v_gene: TRBV20-1; d_gene: TRBD2; j_gene: TRBJ2-3; CDR3nt: TGCAGTGCCCCTCCGTTGGGAGCGGGAGGTATCGATACGCAGTATTTT; CDR3aa: CSAPPLGAGGIDTQYF
abundance: NA; v_gene: TRBV7-8; d_gene: NA; j_gene: TRBJ2-3; CDR3nt: TGTGCCAGCAGCTCCAGATGGGCACCTAGAGATACGCAGTATTTT; CDR3aa: CASSSRWAPRDTQYF
abundance: NA; v_gene: TRBV5-1; d_gene: NA; j_gene: TRBJ2-7; CDR3nt: TGCGCCAGCAGCTTGGCCCGCGCCGGGACCTACGAGCAGTACTTC; CDR3aa: CASSLARAGTYEQYF
abundance: few; v_gene: TRBV20-1; d_gene: TRBD2; j_gene: TRBJ2-4; CDR3nt: TGCAGTGCTCTGACAGCGGGAGTAAACATTCAGTACTTC; CDR3aa: CSALTAGVNIQYF
abundance: few; v_gene: TRBV25-1; d_gene: NA; j_gene: TRBJ2-3; CDR3nt: TGTGCCAGCAGAAAAGCGGGTGGCACAGATACGCAGTATTTT; CDR3aa: CASRKAGGTDTQYF
abundance: NA; v_gene: TRBV21-1; d_gene: NA; j_gene: TRBJ1-2; CDR3nt: TGTGCCAGCACCACGGGACAGGGGGCTGCTGTTCGGTATGGCTACACCTTC; CDR3aa: CASTTGQGAAVRYGYTF
abundance: few; v_gene: TRBV11-2; d_gene: NA; j_gene: TRBJ1-6; CDR3nt: TGTGCCAGCAGCTTGGACGGGACGGGTAATTCACCCCTCCACTTT; CDR3aa: CASSLDGTGNSPLHF
abundance: few; v_gene: TRBV20-1; d_gene: TRBD1; j_gene: TRBJ1-1; CDR3nt: TGCAGTGCTGGACAGGGGGTGCGGGACACTGAAGCTTTCTTT; CDR3aa: CSAGQGVRDTEAFF
abundance: NA; v_gene: TRBV6-1; d_gene: NA; j_gene: TRBJ2-7; CDR3nt: TGTGCCAGCGCCTCTCTCGGGAGTAGGTACGAGCAGTACTTC; CDR3aa: CASASLGSRYEQYF